The 5 T cell receptor beta chains below come from one sample, sequenced in a study of T cells in Graves' hyperthyroidism and ophthalmopathy. TCR beta CDR3 sequences were amplified from RNA transcripts. An initial round of RT-PCR targeting the TCR CDR3 relied on the HTBI primer set. TCRdb re-analysed the multiplex PCR reads in MiXCR, keeping a single row per CDR3 protein. The profile covers under 650,000 distinct CDR3 sequences, with around 16% appearing a single time and around 4% taken by the ten largest. The source material was blood. The receptors here all came from a woman in her 30s with Graves' hyperthyroidism.

Ten or more counts support this clonotype. The rearrangement joins TRBV5-5 to TRBJ1-5; TRBD1 is a possible D gene (6 bases). The CDR3 spans 15 residues. The V gene lost 0 bases and the J gene lost 6 bases, with 13 bases spanning the gap. CDR1 and CDR2 from the germline V gene are SGHKS and YYEKEE (reference sequence). The CDR3 spells CASSLGGRGSQPQHF. In DNA, the CDR3 is TGTGCCAGCAGCTTGGGGGGGCGTGGGTCTCAGCCCCAGCATTTT.

This chain connects TRBV6-1 to TRBJ1-1, with 11 bases fitting TRBD1. The V and J ends lost 6 bases and 7 bases, in that order; junction bases with no gene match: 10. This CDR3 comprises 15 residues. Germline values: CDR1 MNHNS, CDR2 SASEGT. The CDR3 region is CASSPSGTGGLEAFF. The CDR3 DNA is TGTGCCAGCAGCCCTAGCGGGACAGGGGGGCTTGAAGCTTTCTTT.

The chain uses TRBV4-1 and TRBJ2-5; D remains ambiguous. CDR3 size: 15 residues. From germline, CDR1 is MGHRA and CDR2 YSYEKL. Trimming cost V 0 bases and J 5 bases, with 13 bases left between them. CDR3 sequence (DNA): TGCGCCAGCAGCCAAGATGGCAGTCTCGGGGAGACCCAGTACTTC. Its translation is CASSQDGSLGETQYF.

This clonotype appeared many times. CDR3 residues: CASSLRTITIRSYNEQFF. In DNA form, the CDR3 reads TGTGCCAGCAGCTTAAGGACAATTACAATCCGCTCCTACAATGAGCAGTTCTTC. The chain employs TRBV7-8 and TRBJ2-1; a possible D gene is TRBD1 (5 bases). The ends were cut back, 2 bases at V and 0 bases at J, with 17 bases in the middle. CDR3 length: 18 amino acids. Germline V gives CDR1 SGHVS, CDR2 FQNEAQ.

Only a few counts were recorded for this clonotype. The J gene is TRBJ2-7, the V gene TRBV5-1; 11 bases agree with TRBD2. V trimming: 0 bases; J trimming: 4 bases; junction bases outside the gene matches: 6. Germline V gene sequence: CDR1 SGHRS, CDR2 YFSETQ. The CDR3 totals 16 residues. The CDR3 loop is CASSLVLAGGGYEQYF. CDR3 sequence (DNA): TGCGCCAGCAGCTTGGTTCTAGCGGGAGGAGGATACGAGCAGTACTTC.